Each of the 24 T cell receptor beta chains below was sequenced from the same sample in a study of blood T cell repertoires in COVID-19. Some clones are missing from TCRdb's copy, which holds only in-frame ones; the method was immunoSEQ multiplex PCR. The table lists roughly 140,000 clones, approximately 83% of them singletons. The sequenced sample was peripheral blood. Every receptor here comes from a man aged 65 to 85 with acute or convalescent COVID-19.

V usage is TRBV18 and J usage is TRBJ1-4, with unresolved D. Germline V CDR1 and CDR2: KGHSH, LQKENI. The CDR3 contains 13 residues. V lost 2 bases and J lost 5, with 6 bases in between. The DNA for the CDR3 is TGTGCCAGCTCACCAGGCCTGAATGAAAAACTGTTTTTT. Its protein is CASSPGLNEKLFF.

In its sample, this clone was seen once. V gene TRBV5-1 combines with J gene TRBJ1-1; D is unresolved. V was pared by 4 bases and J by 2 bases, with 9 bases between. Germline loops: CDR1 SGHRS, CDR2 YFSETQ. The CDR3 runs to 13 residues. This chain's CDR3 is CASSLTQNTEAFF. As DNA, the CDR3 is TGCGCCAGCAGCCTCACACAAAACACTGAAGCTTTCTTT.

V gene TRBV29-1 combines with J gene TRBJ2-3; TRBD2 matches at 8 bases. The trim removed 4 bases at V and 0 bases at J, leaving 3 bases unmatched. The germline V gene has CDR1 SQVTM and CDR2 ANQGSEA. The CDR3 runs 14 residues. The DNA of the CDR3 is TGCAGCGTTGTGGCTAGCGGGAGCACAGATACGCAGTATTTT. It codes for CSVVASGSTDTQYF.

The chain employs TRBV9 and TRBJ2-5; TRBD2 agrees at 12 bases. The CDR3 runs to 18 residues. Germline V lookup: CDR1 SGDLS, CDR2 YYNGEE. V lost 3 bases and J lost 1; bases outside the gene matches: 10. In nucleotides, the CDR3 is TGTGCCAGCAGCGGACCCAGACTAGCGGGGGTGCCCCAAGAGACCCAGTACTTC. Translation gives CASSGPRLAGVPQETQYF.

This chain uses TRBV2 with TRBJ2-3; D is possibly TRBD2 (6 bases). This CDR3 comprises 15 residues. Trimming pared 6 bases from V and 0 bases from J, leaving 13 bases between. Germline V CDR1 and CDR2: SNHLY, FYNNEI. As DNA, the CDR3 is TGTGCCAGCAGCCCCGGGACTCCTAGCACAGATACGCAGTATTTT. Protein: CASSPGTPSTDTQYF.

The chain employs TRBV5-6 and TRBJ2-7; 10 bases match TRBD2. The CDR3 covers 17 residues. Trimming removed 4 bases from V and 0 bases from J; junction bases left unmatched: 10. In germline, CDR1 is SGHDT, CDR2 YYEEEE. The CDR3 coding sequence is TGTGCCAGCAGCCGCCGGCTAGCGGGAGTTCCCTCCTACGAGCAGTACTTC. This sequence encodes CASSRRLAGVPSYEQYF.

The V gene is TRBV7-2, the J gene TRBJ2-3, with TRBD2 matching over 9 bases. CDR1 is SGHTA and CDR2 is FQGNSA in the germline V gene. The V segment lost 2 bases and the J segment 6 bases; nucleotides outside the gene matches: 9. The CDR3 has 16 residues. CDR3 sequence: CASSLSLAGTADTQYF. DNA for the CDR3: TGTGCCAGCAGCTTATCTCTAGCGGGAACGGCGGATACGCAGTATTTT.

This chain links TRBV5-1 with TRBJ2-3; 14 bases map to TRBD2. The CDR3 consists of 17 residues. The ends lost 5 bases at V and 6 bases at J; junction bases unmatched: 11. CDR1 and CDR2 from the germline V gene are SGHRS and YFSETQ. The CDR3 nucleotides read TGCGCCAGCAGTCCCGGGACTAGCGGGAGCGCCACTGATACGCAGTATTTT. Amino acids: CASSPGTSGSATDTQYF.

This chain connects TRBV27 to TRBJ2-7; the match to TRBD1 covers 7 bases. The germline gives CDR1 MNHEY, CDR2 SMNVEV (reference sequence). There are 13 residues in the CDR3. Unmatched junction bases numbered 7, after V lost 6 bases and J lost 5 bases. The CDR3 reads CASRMTGIHEQYF. The CDR3 bases are TGTGCCAGCAGGATGACAGGGATCCACGAGCAGTACTTC.

V is TRBV4-2 and J is TRBJ2-7, with 10 bases aligning to TRBD2. Germline V CDR1 and CDR2: LGHNA, YNFKEQ. CDR3 length: 16 residues. Trimming at V came to 4 bases and at J to 3 bases, leaving 9 bases not matched to a gene. CDR3 sequence reads: CASSPGLAGASYEQYF. The DNA of the CDR3 is TGTGCCAGCAGCCCCGGTCTAGCGGGAGCCAGCTACGAGCAGTACTTC.

V is TRBV19 and J is TRBJ1-6; 7 bases align to TRBD1. J was trimmed by 2 bases and V by 5 bases; bases with no gene match: 3. Germline CDR1 LNHDA, CDR2 SQIVND (reference sequence). The CDR3 contains 15 residues. The CDR3 bases are TGTGCCAGTAGTTCGACAGGGACCTATAATTCACCCCTCCACTTT. Residues: CASSSTGTYNSPLHF.

This chain connects TRBV11-2 to TRBJ2-2, with 14 nucleotides matching TRBD2. Trimming cost V 5 bases and J 7 bases; bases outside gene matches: 6. There are 16 residues in the CDR3. CDR1 SGHAT and CDR2 FQNNGV come from the germline V gene. The CDR3 here is CASSPGLAGANGELFF. Here the CDR3 DNA reads TGTGCCAGCAGCCCGGGACTAGCGGGAGCGAACGGGGAGCTGTTTTTT.

This chain uses TRBV11-3 with TRBJ2-1; 8 bases fit TRBD1. The CDR3 extends over 15 amino acids. The V segment lost 5 bases and the J segment 6 bases; nucleotides outside the gene matches: 9. CDR1 and CDR2 from the germline V gene are SGHNT and YENEEA. The CDR3 spells CASSGGTGGGNEQFF. As DNA, the CDR3 is TGTGCCAGCAGCGGCGGGACAGGTGGTGGCAATGAGCAGTTCTTC.

A few counts support this clone. The chain combines TRBV10-3 with TRBJ2-7; TRBD2 matches at 12 bases. V gave up 7 bases and J gave up 5 bases; unmatched junction bases: 3. This CDR3 has 13 residues. Germline CDR1 and CDR2: ENHRY and SYGVKD. The CDR3 is CAIKLAGGNEQYF. The CDR3 coding sequence is TGTGCCATCAAACTAGCGGGAGGCAACGAGCAGTACTTC.

V and J are TRBV18 and TRBJ1-2, with 7 positions matching TRBD1. CDR1 KGHSH and CDR2 LQKENI come from the germline V gene. This CDR3 region has 15 residues. The V segment lost 0 bases and the J segment 2 bases; nucleotides outside the gene matches: 3. The CDR3 bases are TGTGCCAGCTCACCACCGGTGGGACAGAACTATGGCTACACCTTC. Translating it yields CASSPPVGQNYGYTF.

V gene TRBV6-1 combines with J gene TRBJ1-2; no reliable D call. V dropped 2 bases and J dropped 4 bases, with 5 bases sitting between them. Germline CDR1 reads MNHNS; CDR2 reads SASEGT. The CDR3 runs to 12 residues. CDR3 coding DNA: TGTGCCAGCAGTGAACAGGCCTATGGCTACACCTTC. Its translation is CASSEQAYGYTF.

CDR3 sequence: CASSLGASGSTYEQYF. The CDR3 nucleotides are TGCGCCAGCAGCTTGGGTGCTAGCGGGAGTACATACGAGCAGTACTTC. The V and J genes are TRBV5-1 and TRBJ2-7; TRBD2 aligns across 10 bases. Germline CDR1 is SGHRS and CDR2 is YFSETQ. Losses at the gene ends were 0 bases for V and 4 bases for J; bases not matched to a gene: 7. The CDR3 runs 16 residues.

This clone was counted only a few times. The chain has TRBV11-2 and TRBJ2-2, with a tentative D call TRBD1 (5 bases). Germline V gene data show CDR1 as SGHAT and CDR2 as FQNNGV. This CDR3 has 16 amino acids. Deletions cut 5 bases from V and 1 base from J, with 14 bases between. CDR3 DNA: TGTGCCAGCAGCGGGATGGGGCACAAGAACACCGGGGAGCTGTTTTTT. Translation: CASSGMGHKNTGELFF.

The chain uses TRBV9 and TRBJ2-7; 7 nucleotides line up with TRBD2. The V gene's germline CDR1 is SGDLS and CDR2 YYNGEE. J lost 2 bases, V lost 4 bases, and 9 bases had no gene match. The CDR3 runs 15 residues. The CDR3 coding sequence is TGTGCCAGCAGCCCAGAGGCGCTAGCGGCCTACGAGCAGTACTTC. It yields the protein CASSPEALAAYEQYF.

The chain joins TRBV18 to TRBJ2-7; perhaps TRBD1 as D (6 bases). This CDR3 comprises 13 residues. Trimming cost V 6 bases and J 0 bases, with 9 bases left between them. Germline lookup yields CDR1 KGHSH and CDR2 LQKENI. CDR3 residues: CASSGQSSYEQYF. The CDR3 DNA sequence: TGTGCCAGCTCTGGACAGAGCTCCTACGAGCAGTACTTC.

The V gene is TRBV29-1, the J gene TRBJ1-2; D possibly corresponds to TRBD1 (5 bases). The CDR3 is 12 residues long. With 7 bases removed from V and 4 bases from J, the gap between germline ends came to 13 bases. Germline CDR1 is SQVTM and CDR2 is ANQGSEA. The chain's CDR3 is CSAGRGSYGYTF. CDR3 in DNA: TGCAGCGCGGGGCGGGGCTCCTATGGCTACACCTTC.

V usage is TRBV18 and J usage is TRBJ1-5; D gene ambiguous. V was shortened by 1 base and J by 1 base, with 11 bases between the two germline ends. Germline lookup yields CDR1 KGHSH and CDR2 LQKENI. The CDR3 length is 16 residues. CDR3 region: CASSPLPFQSNQPQHF. The CDR3 DNA follows: TGTGCCAGCTCACCACTTCCGTTCCAGAGCAATCAGCCCCAGCATTTT.

The rearrangement links TRBV5-1 to TRBJ2-5; no definite D call. The CDR3 runs 14 residues. In germline, CDR1 is SGHRS, CDR2 YFSETQ. Between the trimmed V and J ends, which lost 0 bases and 5 bases, there was a span of 11 bases. The CDR3 region is CASSLAGSRETQYF. CDR3 coding DNA: TGCGCCAGCAGCTTGGCCGGGTCACGGGAGACCCAGTACTTC.

This clone occurred a few times. The chain is built from TRBV28 and TRBJ1-5, with D perhaps TRBD1 (5 bases). The germline V and J ends were trimmed by 1 base and 6 bases, with 13 bases remaining between them. Germline V gene sequence: CDR1 MDHEN, CDR2 SYDVKM. The CDR3 is 15 residues long. The CDR3 loop reads CASSLFTGEGQPQHF. CDR3 bases: TGTGCCAGCAGTTTATTTACGGGGGAGGGTCAGCCCCAGCATTTT.